This TCR beta chain was sequenced for a study of T cells in Graves' hyperthyroidism and ophthalmopathy. General observations from the study: Most clonotypes expanded in thyroid above 0.001 were likewise present in blood.

TCR beta CDR3 regions were amplified from RNA. First-round RT-PCR targeting the TCR CDR3 was performed with the HTBI primer set. TCRdb reanalysed the multiplex PCR reads using MiXCR and keeps one entry per CDR3 protein. The data contain 400,000 to 450,000 distinct CDR3 sequences, roughly 14% of them seen just once; the ten biggest clones take up under 15%. This clonotype was seen repeatedly, ten times or more. Its cognate antigen is unknown. The trim removed 6 bases at V and 1 base at J, leaving 2 bases unmatched. CDR1 and CDR2 from the germline V gene are MNHNS and SASEGT. The CDR3 totals 15 residues.

The rearrangement uses TRBV6-1 and TRBJ2-3; TRBD2 matches 12 bases. What was sequenced was blood. This TCR derives from a man between 18 and 35 years old with Graves' ophthalmopathy. CDR3 protein: CASRRLAGGTDTQYF. The CDR3, as DNA: TGTGCCAGCAGGCGACTAGCGGGGGGCACAGATACGCAGTATTTT.